This T cell receptor (beta chain) was identified in a study of neurological immune-mediated disorders. This clonotype was picked up many times. Sequence at one end of the junction differs from germline and may be a read error. CDR3 length: 12 residues. Looked up from germline, CDR1 is SEHNR and CDR2 is FQNEAQ (reference sequence). TCRdb independently ran MiXCR on the 5' RACE reads; one entry per CDR3 protein. The sample includes some 33,000 distinct CDR3 sequences, about 1.6% of them seen just once. The rearrangement uses TRBV7-9 and TRBJ1-1; D is unclear. The sequenced sample consisted of PBMCs. The clonotype was recovered from a woman aged 25 to 39 with multiple sclerosis. CDR3 sequence (DNA): TGTGACAGCAGCTTAACGGACACTGAAGCTTTCTTT. This codes for CDSSLTDTEAFF.